The following is a T cell receptor beta chain sequence with its context. The antigen remains unidentified. In germline, CDR1 is MNHNS, CDR2 SASEGT. The CDR3 sequence is 14 residues long. Deletions cut 6 bases from V and 3 bases from J, with 12 bases between. The data stem from a study of blood T cells in healthy people across ages. Collection of around 9.3 milliliters of peripheral blood was performed for each donor. Each sample used at least 7 million PBMCs. Study results and caveats: As age increased, TCR beta diversity per million T cells fell in a roughly linear fashion.

Sample-barcoded 5' priming and a J-beta primer mix drove a second PCR of 7 to 11 cycles. A single record per CDR3 protein comes from TCRdb applying MiXCR to the 5' RACE reads. The data contain 700,000 to 1,000,000 distinct CDR3 sequences, roughly 44% of them seen just once; the ten biggest clones take up under 20%. J is TRBJ1-3 and V is TRBV6-1, with D perhaps matching TRBD1 (6 bases). The clonotype comes from a man between 60 and 75 years old in good health. The sequencing sample was made of blood. The DNA of the CDR3 is TGTGCCAGCAGCCTGCCGGACAGTGGAAACACCATATATTTT. Translation gives CASSLPDSGNTIYF.